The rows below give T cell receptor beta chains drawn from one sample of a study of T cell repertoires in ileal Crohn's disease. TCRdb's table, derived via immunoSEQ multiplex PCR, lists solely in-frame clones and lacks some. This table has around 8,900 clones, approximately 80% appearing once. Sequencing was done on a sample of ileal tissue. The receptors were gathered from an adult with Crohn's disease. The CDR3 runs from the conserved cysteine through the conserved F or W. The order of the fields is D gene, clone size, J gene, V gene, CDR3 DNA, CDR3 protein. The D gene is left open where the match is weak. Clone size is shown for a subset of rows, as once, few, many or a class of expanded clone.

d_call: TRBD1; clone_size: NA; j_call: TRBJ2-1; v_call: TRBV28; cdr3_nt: TGTGCCAGCACCCCTTCGGGACAGGGGGTGAATGAGCAGTTCTTC; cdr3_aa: CASTPSGQGVNEQFF
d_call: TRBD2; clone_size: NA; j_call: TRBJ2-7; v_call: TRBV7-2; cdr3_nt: TGTGCCAGCAGCTTGGATAGCGGGACGGGCTCCTACGAGCAGTACTTC; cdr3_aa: CASSLDSGTGSYEQYF
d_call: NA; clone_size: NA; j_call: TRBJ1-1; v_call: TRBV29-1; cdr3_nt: TGCAGCGTTGACCCCTCTCGGGTCGCCACTGAAGCTTTCTTT; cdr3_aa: CSVDPSRVATEAFF
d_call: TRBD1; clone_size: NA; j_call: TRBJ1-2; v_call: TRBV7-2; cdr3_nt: TGTGCCAGCAGCACCAGCCGACAGGGCGGCTATGGCTACACCTTC; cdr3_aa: CASSTSRQGGYGYTF
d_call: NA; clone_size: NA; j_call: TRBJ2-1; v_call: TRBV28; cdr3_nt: TGTGCCAGCAGTTCGCCTCAGGGCTCTCAGCACAATGAGCAGTTCTTC; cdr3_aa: CASSSPQGSQHNEQFF
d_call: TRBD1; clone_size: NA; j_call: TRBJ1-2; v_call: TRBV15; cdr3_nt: TGTGCCACCAGCTCCCCCCCCCGGGACAGGGGGAACTATGGCTACACCTTC; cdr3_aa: CATSSPPRDRGNYGYTF
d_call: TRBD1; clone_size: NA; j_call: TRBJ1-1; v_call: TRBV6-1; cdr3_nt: TGTGCCAGCAGGAGGACAGGTGAAGCTTTCTTT; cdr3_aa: CASRRTGEAFF
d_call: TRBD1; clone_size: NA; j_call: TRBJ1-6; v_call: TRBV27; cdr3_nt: TGTGCCAGCTCCAACAGGGGGCGCGGGACCTATAATTCACCCCTCCACTTT; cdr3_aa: CASSNRGRGTYNSPLHF
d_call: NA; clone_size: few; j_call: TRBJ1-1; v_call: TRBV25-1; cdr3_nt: TGTGCCAGCAGACTACAGGGAGTGAACACTGAAGCTTTCTTT; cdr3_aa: CASRLQGVNTEAFF
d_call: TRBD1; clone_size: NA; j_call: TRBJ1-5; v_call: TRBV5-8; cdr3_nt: TGTGCCAGCAGCCTACAGGGGCATAGCAATCAGCCCCAGCATTTT; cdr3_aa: CASSLQGHSNQPQHF
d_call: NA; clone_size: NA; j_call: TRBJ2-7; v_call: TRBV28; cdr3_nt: TGTGCCAGCACCCGGACGAGGGACTTCTCCTACGAGCAGTACTTC; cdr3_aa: CASTRTRDFSYEQYF
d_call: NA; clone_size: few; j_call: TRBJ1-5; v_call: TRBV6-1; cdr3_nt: TGTGCCAGCACAAGCTCCCAAGGCAATCAGCCCCAGCATTTT; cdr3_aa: CASTSSQGNQPQHF
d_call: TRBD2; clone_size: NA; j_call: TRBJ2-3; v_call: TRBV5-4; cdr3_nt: TGTGCCAGCAGCTTGGCCGGGGGGACGAAAACAGATACGCAGTATTTT; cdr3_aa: CASSLAGGTKTDTQYF